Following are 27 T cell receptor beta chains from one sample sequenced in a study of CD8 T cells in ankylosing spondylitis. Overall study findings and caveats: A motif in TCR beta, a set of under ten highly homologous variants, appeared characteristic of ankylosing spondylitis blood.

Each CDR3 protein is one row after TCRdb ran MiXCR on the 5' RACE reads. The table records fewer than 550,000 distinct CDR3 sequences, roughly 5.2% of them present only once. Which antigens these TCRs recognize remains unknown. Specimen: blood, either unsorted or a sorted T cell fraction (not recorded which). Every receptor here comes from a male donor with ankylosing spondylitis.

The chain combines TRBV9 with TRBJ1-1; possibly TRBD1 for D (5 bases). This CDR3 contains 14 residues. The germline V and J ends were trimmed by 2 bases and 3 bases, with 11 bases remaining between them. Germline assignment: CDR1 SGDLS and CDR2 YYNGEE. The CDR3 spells CASSVFSRDTEAFF. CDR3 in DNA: TGTGCCAGCAGCGTCTTCTCCAGGGACACTGAAGCTTTCTTT.

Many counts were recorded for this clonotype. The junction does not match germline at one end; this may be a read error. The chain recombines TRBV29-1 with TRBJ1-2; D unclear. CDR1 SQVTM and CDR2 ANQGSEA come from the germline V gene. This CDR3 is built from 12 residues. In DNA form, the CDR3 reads TGCAGCGTTGAAGGAGATCACAGAAGGCCCGACTTC. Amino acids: CSVEGDHRRPDF.

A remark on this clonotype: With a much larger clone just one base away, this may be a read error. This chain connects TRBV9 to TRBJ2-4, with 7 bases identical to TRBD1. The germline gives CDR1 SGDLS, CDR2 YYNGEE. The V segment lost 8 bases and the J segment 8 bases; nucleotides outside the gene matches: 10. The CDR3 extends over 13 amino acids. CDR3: CARSPTGNDIQYF. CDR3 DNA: TGTGCCAGAAGCCCGACAGGGAATGACATTCAGTACTTC.

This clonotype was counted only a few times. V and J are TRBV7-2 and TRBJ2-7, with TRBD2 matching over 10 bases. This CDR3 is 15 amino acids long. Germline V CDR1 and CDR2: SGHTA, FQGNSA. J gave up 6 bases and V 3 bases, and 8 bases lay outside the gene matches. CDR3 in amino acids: CASSFVSSGGAEQYF. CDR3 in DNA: TGTGCCAGCAGCTTTGTATCCAGCGGGGGGGCCGAGCAGTACTTC.

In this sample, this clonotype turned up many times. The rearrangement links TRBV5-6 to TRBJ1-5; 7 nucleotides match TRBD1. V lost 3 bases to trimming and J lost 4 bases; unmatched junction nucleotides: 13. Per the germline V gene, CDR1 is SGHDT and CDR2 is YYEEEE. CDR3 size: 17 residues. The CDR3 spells CASSYYPWTGENQPQHF. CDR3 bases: TGTGCCAGCAGCTACTATCCGTGGACAGGTGAAAATCAGCCCCAGCATTTT. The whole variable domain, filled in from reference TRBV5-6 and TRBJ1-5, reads DAGVTQSPTHLIKTRGQQVTLRCSPKSGHDTVSWYQQALGQGPQFIFQYYEEEERQRGNFPDRFSGHQFPNYSSELNVNALLLGDSALYLCASSYYPWTGENQPQHFGDGTRLSIL.

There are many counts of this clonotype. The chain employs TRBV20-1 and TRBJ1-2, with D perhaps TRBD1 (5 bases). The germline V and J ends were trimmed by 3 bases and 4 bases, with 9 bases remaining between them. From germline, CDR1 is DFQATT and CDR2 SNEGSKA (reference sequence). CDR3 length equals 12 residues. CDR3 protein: CSASKGPYGYTF. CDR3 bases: TGCAGTGCTAGTAAGGGACCCTATGGCTACACCTTC.

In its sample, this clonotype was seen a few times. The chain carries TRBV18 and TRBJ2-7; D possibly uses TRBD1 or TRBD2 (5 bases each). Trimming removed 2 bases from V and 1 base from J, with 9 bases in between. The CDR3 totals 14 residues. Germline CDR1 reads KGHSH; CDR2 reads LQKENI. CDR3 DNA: TGTGCCAGCTCACCAGGGACCCTATCCTACGAGCAGTACTTC. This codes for CASSPGTLSYEQYF.

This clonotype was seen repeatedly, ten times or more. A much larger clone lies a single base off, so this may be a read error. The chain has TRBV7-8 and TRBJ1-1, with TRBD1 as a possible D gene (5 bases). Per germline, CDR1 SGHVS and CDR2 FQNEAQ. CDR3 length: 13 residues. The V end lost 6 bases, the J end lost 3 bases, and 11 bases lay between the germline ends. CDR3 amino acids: CASRAREDTEAFF. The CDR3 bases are TGTGCCAGCAGGGCCAGGGAGGACACTGAAGCTTTCTTT.

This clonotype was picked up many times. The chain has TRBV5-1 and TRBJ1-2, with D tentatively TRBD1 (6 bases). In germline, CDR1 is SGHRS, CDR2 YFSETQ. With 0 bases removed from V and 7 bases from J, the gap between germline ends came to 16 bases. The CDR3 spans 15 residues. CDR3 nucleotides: TGCGCCAGCAGCTTGGAAACAGGGAGATCGGGTGGCTACACCTTC. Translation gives CASSLETGRSGGYTF.

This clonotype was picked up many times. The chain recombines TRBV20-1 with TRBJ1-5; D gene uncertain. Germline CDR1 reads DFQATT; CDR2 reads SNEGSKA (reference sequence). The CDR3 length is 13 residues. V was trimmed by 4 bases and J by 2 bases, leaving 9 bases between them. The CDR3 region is CSATSMGNQPQHF. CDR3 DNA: TGCAGTGCTACGAGTATGGGCAATCAGCCCCAGCATTTT.

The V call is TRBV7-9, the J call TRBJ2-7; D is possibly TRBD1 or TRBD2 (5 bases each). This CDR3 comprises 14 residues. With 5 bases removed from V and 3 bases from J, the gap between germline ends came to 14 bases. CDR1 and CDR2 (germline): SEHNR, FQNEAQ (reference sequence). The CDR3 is CASSTPGAGYEQYF. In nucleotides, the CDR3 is TGTGCCAGCAGCACGCCCGGGGCCGGCTACGAGCAGTACTTC.

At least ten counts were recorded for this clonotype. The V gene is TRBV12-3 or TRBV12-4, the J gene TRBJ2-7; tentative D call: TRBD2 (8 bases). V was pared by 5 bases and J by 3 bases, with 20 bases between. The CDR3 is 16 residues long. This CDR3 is CASSTTSGGGIYEQYF. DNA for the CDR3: TGTGCCAGCAGTACCACTAGCGGAGGGGGCATCTACGAGCAGTACTTC.

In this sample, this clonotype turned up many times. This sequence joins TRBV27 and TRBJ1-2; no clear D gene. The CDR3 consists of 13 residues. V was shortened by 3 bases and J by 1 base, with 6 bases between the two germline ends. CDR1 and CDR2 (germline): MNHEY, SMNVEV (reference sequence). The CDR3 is CASSFRLNYGYTF. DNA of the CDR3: TGTGCCAGCAGTTTTAGACTTAACTATGGCTACACCTTC.

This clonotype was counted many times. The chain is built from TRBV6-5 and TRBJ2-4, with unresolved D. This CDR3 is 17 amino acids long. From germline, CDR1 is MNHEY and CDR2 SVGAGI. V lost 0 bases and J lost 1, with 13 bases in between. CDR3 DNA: TGTGCCAGCAGTTACTCGCCCCCGGGTGCGGCCAAAAACATTCAGTACTTC. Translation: CASSYSPPGAAKNIQYF.

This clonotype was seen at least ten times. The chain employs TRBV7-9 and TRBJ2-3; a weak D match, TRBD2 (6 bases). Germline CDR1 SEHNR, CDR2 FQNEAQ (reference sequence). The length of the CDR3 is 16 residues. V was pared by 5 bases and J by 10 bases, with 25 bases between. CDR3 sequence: CASSPYSGVTGAAQYF. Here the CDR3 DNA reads TGTGCCAGCAGCCCATACTCGGGGGTAACAGGAGCGGCGCAGTATTTT.

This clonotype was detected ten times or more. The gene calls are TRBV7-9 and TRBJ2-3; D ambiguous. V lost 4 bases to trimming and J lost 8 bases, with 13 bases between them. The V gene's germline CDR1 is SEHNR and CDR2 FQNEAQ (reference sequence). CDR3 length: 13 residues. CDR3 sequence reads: CASSWATRATQYF. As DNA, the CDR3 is TGTGCCAGCAGCTGGGCGACGCGAGCTACGCAGTATTTT.

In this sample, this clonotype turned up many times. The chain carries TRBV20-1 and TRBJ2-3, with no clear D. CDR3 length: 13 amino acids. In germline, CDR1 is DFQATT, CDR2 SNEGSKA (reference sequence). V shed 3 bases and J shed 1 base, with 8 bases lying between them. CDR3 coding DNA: TGCAGTGCTAGGGCCCGAGGCACAGATACGCAGTATTTT. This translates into CSARARGTDTQYF.

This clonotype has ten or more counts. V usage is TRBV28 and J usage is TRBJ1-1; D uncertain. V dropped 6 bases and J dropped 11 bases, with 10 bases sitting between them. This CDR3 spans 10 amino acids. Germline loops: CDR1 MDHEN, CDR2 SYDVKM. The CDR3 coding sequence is TGTGCCAGCAGCTATGGGAGGGCTTTCTTT. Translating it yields CASSYGRAFF.

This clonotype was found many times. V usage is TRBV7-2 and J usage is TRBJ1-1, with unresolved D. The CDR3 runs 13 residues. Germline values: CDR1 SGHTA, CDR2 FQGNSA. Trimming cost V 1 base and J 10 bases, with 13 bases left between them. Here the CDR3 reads CASSLGTGRAAFF. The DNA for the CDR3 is TGTGCCAGCAGCTTAGGGACGGGTAGGGCAGCTTTCTTT.

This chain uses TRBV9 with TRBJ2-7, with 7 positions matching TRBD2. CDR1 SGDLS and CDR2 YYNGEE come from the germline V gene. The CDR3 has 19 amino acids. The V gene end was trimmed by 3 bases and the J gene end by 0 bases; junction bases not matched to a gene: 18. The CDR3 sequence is CASSAGVGGGGSGSYEQYF. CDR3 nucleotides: TGTGCCAGCAGCGCCGGGGTGGGTGGAGGCGGGAGCGGCTCCTACGAGCAGTACTTC.

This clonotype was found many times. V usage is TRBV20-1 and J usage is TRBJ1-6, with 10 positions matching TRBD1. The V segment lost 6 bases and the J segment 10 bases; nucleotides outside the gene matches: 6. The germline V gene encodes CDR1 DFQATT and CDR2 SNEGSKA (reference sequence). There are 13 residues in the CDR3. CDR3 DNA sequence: TGCAGTGCCGAGACAGGGGGCGAGTCACCCCTCCACTTT. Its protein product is CSAETGGESPLHF.

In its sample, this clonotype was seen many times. The CDR3 DNA sequence: TGTGCCAGCAGCTTCCTGGGGGCTTGGAGCAATCAGCCCCAGCATTTT. Encoded protein: CASSFLGAWSNQPQHF. The chain employs TRBV7-8 and TRBJ1-5, with a weak D call TRBD1 (6 bases). In germline, CDR1 is SGHVS, CDR2 FQNEAQ. The CDR3 has 16 amino acids. Trimming left V 3 bases short and J 1 base short, with 13 bases between.

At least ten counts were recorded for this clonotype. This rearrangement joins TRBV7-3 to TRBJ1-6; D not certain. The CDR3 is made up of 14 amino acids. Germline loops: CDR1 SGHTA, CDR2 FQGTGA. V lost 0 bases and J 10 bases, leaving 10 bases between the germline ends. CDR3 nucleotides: TGTGCCAGCAGCTTAACGTTGGAGGGATCACCCCTCCACTTT. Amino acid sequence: CASSLTLEGSPLHF.

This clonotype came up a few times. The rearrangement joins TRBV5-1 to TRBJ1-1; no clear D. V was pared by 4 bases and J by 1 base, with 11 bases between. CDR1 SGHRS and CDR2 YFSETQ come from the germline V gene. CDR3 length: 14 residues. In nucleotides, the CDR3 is TGCGCCAGCAGCAATCCCTCTAGGAACACTGAAGCTTTCTTT. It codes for CASSNPSRNTEAFF.

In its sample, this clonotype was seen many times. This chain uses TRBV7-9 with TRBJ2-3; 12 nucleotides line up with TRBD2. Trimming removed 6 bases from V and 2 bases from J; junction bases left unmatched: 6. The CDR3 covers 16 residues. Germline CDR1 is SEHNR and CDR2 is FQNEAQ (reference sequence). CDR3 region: CASSPSGGAVTDTQYF. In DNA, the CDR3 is TGTGCCAGCAGTCCTAGCGGGGGGGCTGTCACAGATACGCAGTATTTT.

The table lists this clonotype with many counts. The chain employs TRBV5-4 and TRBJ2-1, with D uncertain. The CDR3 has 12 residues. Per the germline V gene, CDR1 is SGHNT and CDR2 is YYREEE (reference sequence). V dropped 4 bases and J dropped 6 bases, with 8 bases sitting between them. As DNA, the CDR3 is TGTGCCAGCAGCGGGATAACCAATGAGCAGTTCTTC. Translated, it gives CASSGITNEQFF.

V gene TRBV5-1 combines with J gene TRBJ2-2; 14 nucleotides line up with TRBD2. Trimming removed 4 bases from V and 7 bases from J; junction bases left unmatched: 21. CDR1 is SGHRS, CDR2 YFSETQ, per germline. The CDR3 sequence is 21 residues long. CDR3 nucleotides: TGCGCCAGCAGCCCGGGATCTGGACTAGCGGGAGGTCCGTTCGGCCTCGGGGAGCTGTTTTTT. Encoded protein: CASSPGSGLAGGPFGLGELFF.